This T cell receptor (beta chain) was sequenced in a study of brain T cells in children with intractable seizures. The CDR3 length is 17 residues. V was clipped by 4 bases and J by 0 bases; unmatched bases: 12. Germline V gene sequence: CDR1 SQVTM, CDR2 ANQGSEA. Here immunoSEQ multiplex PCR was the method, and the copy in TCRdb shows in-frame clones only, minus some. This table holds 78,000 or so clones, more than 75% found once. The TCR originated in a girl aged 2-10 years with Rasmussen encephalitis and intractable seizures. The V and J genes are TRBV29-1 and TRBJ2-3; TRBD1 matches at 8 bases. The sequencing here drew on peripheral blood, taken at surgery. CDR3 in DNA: TGCAGCGTTGGGGGGACAGGTAGAGAAATTAGCACAGATACGCAGTATTTT. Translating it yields CSVGGTGREISTDTQYF.